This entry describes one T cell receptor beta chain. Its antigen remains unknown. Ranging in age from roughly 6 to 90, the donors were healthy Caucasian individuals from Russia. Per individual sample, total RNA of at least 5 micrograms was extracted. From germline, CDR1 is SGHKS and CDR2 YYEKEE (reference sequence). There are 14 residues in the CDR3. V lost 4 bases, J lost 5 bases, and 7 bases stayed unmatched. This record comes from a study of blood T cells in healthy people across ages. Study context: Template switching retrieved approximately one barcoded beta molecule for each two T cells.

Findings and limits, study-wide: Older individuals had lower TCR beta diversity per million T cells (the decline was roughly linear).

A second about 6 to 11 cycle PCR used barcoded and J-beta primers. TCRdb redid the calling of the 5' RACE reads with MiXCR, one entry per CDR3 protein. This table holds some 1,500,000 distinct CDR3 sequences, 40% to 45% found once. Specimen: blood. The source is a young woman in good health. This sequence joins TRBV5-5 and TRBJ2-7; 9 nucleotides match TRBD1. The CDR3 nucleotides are TGTGCCAGCAGCCACGGACAGGGGCGAAACGAGCAGTACTTC. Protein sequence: CASSHGQGRNEQYF.